This T cell receptor (beta chain) was recovered during a study of vaccination effects on CD4 cells after COVID-19. Some clones are missing from TCRdb's copy, which holds only in-frame ones; the method was immunoSEQ multiplex PCR. The table shows about 20,000 clones, with about 71% occurring only once. Only one count was recorded for this clone. Antigen: not known. Trimming pared 11 bases from V and 2 bases from J, leaving 16 bases between. This CDR3 is built from 13 residues. In germline, CDR1 is MGHDK, CDR2 SYGVNS. Antigen-specific CD4+ T cells were expanded with viral peptide pools in the ViraFEST assay before sequencing. Cells that had been cultured for 10 days were the source of isolated CD4+ T cells. Vaccine recipients had no previous SARS-CoV-2 infection; their nucleocapsid antibodies were negative.

V is TRBV25-1 and J is TRBJ2-7; D possibly uses TRBD1 or TRBD2 (7 bases each). The sequence was obtained from a human donor who received a COVID-19 vaccine. This specimen consisted of CD4+ T cells from PBMCs cultured with HCoV-229E spike peptides, obtained before COVID-19 vaccination. CDR3 in DNA: TGTGCCTCCTCAGGGGGGGATACCTACGAGCAGTACTTC. Translated: CASSGGDTYEQYF.